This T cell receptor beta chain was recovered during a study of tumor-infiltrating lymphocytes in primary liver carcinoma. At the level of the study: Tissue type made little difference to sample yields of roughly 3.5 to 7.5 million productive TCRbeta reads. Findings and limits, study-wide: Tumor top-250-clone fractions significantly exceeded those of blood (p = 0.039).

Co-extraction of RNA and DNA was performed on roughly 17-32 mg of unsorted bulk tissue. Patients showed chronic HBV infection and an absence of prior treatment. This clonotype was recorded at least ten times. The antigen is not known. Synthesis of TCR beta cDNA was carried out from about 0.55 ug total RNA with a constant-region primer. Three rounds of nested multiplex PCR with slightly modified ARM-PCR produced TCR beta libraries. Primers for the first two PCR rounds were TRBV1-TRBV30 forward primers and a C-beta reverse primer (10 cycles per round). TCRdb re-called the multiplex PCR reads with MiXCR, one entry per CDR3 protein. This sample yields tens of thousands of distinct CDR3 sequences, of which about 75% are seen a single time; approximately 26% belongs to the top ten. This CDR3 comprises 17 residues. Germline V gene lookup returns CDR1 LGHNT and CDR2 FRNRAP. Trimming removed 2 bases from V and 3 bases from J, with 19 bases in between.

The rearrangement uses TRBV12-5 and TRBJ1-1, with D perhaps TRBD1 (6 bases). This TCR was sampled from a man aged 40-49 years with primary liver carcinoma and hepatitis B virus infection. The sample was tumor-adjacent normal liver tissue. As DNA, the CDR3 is TGTGCTAGTGGTTTGCCTAAAAACCGGGACAAAGACACTGAAGCTTTCTTT. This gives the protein CASGLPKNRDKDTEAFF.